The 20 T cell receptor beta chains below were found in one sample sequenced in a study of OX40 agonist ivuxolimab in advanced cancers. The library was built by means of the immunoSEQ multiplex PCR assay. Entries here come from immuneACCESS through TCRdb and include only in-frame sequences with V and J called. Some clones fail to appear in such tables; in the studies checked, an unresolved V gene covers under half of the shortfall, and the cause of the remainder is unknown. For this sample the table gives 65,000 to 70,000 clones, of which 82% were detected only once. The ten biggest clones cover 0.4% to 0.5% of the sample. Sequencing used CD4+ or CD8+ T cells sorted from blood, obtained in a trial of the OX40 agonist ivuxolimab. Receptors were obtained from an adult with an advanced solid tumor such as melanoma, head and neck, liver or kidney cancer.

This clone was observed a handful of times. The V gene is TRBV29-1, the J gene TRBJ1-2; 7 nucleotides align to TRBD1. Germline CDR1 reads SQVTM; CDR2 reads ANQGSEA. V was clipped by 7 bases and J by 8 bases; unmatched bases: 7. The CDR3 spans 11 residues. The DNA of the CDR3 is TGCAGCGCAACAGGGGACTCAGGCTACACCTTC. Translation gives CSATGDSGYTF.

The chain carries TRBV28 and TRBJ2-5; 7 bases are a match to TRBD1. Trimming at V came to 4 bases and at J to 4 bases, leaving 6 bases not matched to a gene. Per the germline V gene, CDR1 is MDHEN and CDR2 is SYDVKM. The length of the CDR3 is 14 residues. This chain's CDR3 is CASSSRQGGETQYF. The DNA of the CDR3 is TGTGCCAGCAGTTCCAGACAGGGTGGAGAGACCCAGTACTTC.

This clone was seen just once. This chain links TRBV7-2 with TRBJ2-7; D perhaps matches TRBD1 (5 bases). The V end lost 4 bases, the J end lost 5 bases, and 15 bases lay between the germline ends. Germline V gene data show CDR1 as SGHTA and CDR2 as FQGNSA. This CDR3 comprises 14 residues. The CDR3 reads CASSSDNGSHEQYF. The CDR3 bases are TGTGCCAGCAGCTCGGACAATGGCTCACACGAGCAGTACTTC.

The chain links TRBV6-5 to TRBJ1-2, with D perhaps matching TRBD1 (5 bases). The CDR3 loop spans 12 amino acids. Trimming left V 5 bases short and J 10 bases short, with 14 bases between. Germline CDR1 reads MNHEY; CDR2 reads SVGAGI. The CDR3, as DNA: TGTGCCAGCAGTCAAAGACGACAGTCCTACACCTTC. It translates to CASSQRRQSYTF.

A remark on this clone: One end of the junction does not line up with germline, which may come from a read error. The V and J genes are TRBV5-4 and TRBJ2-2; D may be TRBD1 (7 bases). The CDR3 sequence is 15 residues long. Per the germline V gene, CDR1 is SGHNT and CDR2 is YYREEE (reference sequence). The CDR3 DNA reads as TGCGCCACCACCCGGGGGACAGCGAACACCGGGGAGCTGTTTTTT. This translates into CATTRGTANTGELFF.

The chain has TRBV28 and TRBJ1-1; no reliable D call. Germline assignment: CDR1 MDHEN and CDR2 SYDVKM. The CDR3 loop spans 16 amino acids. V lost 5 bases and J 6 bases, leaving 22 bases between the germline ends. The CDR3 loop is CASSPWGGSPRAEAFF. CDR3 DNA sequence: TGTGCCAGCAGTCCTTGGGGAGGGAGCCCTAGGGCTGAAGCTTTCTTT.

V gene TRBV11-1 combines with J gene TRBJ1-2; 7 positions agree with TRBD1. CDR3 size: 13 residues. V lost 5 bases and J lost 2; bases outside the gene matches: 2. Per germline, CDR1 SGHAT and CDR2 FQDESV (reference sequence). The DNA for the CDR3 is TGTGCCAGCAGCGTGACAGGGAACTATGGCTACACCTTC. Amino acid sequence: CASSVTGNYGYTF.

This clone was seen more than once but under ten times. The V and J genes are TRBV12-5 and TRBJ2-7, with 10 bases matching TRBD1. Germline CDR1 LGHNT, CDR2 FRNRAP. The J segment lost 5 bases and the V segment lost 4 bases, leaving 11 bases of the junction unmatched. The CDR3 is 16 amino acids. This chain's CDR3 is CASGSNRRGQGDEQYF. Here the CDR3 DNA reads TGTGCTAGTGGTTCGAATCGTCGCGGACAGGGGGACGAGCAGTACTTC.

The CDR3: CASSWPRGGVNNEQFF. CDR3 DNA sequence: TGTGCCAGCAGCTGGCCCAGGGGCGGCGTTAACAATGAGCAGTTCTTC. The V and J genes are TRBV7-2 and TRBJ2-1; a possible D gene is TRBD1 (6 bases). Trimming removed 4 bases from V and 5 bases from J, with 18 bases in between. The CDR3 length is 16 residues. Looked up from germline, CDR1 is SGHTA and CDR2 is FQGNSA.

J is TRBJ2-7 and V is TRBV9; D is uncertain. CDR1 and CDR2 from the germline V gene are SGDLS and YYNGEE. V gave up 5 bases and J gave up 2 bases, with 14 bases separating them. The CDR3 is 14 residues long. The CDR3 DNA follows: TGTGCCAGCAGTAGAAACACGGTACCCTACGAGCAGTACTTC. Translated: CASSRNTVPYEQYF.

The chain joins TRBV6-5 to TRBJ1-6; 7 bases agree with TRBD1. Germline values: CDR1 MNHEY, CDR2 SVGAGI. The CDR3 is 14 residues long. The junction had 5 bases not matched to a gene; V was cut back by 6 bases and J by 6 bases. The CDR3 DNA sequence: TGTGCCAGCAGATACGGACAGGCTAATTCACCCCTCCACTTT. Residues: CASRYGQANSPLHF.

The chain links TRBV21-1 to TRBJ2-3; the table's D gene call, TRBD1, was not cross checked with the DNA. TRBV21-1 is designated a pseudogene. The CDR3 runs to 17 residues. The CDR3 DNA follows: TGTGCCAGCAGCAAAGCGCTTCGGACAGTTAGCACAGATACGCAGTATTTT. Residues: CASSKALRTVSTDTQYF.

V gene TRBV11-2 combines with J gene TRBJ2-6, with TRBD1 matching over 7 bases. The V segment lost 5 bases and the J segment 2 bases; nucleotides outside the gene matches: 3. This CDR3 comprises 15 residues. Germline-derived CDR1 and CDR2 are SGHAT and FQNNGV. The CDR3 DNA reads as TGTGCCAGCAGCCAAACAGGGGCTGGGGCCAACGTCCTGACTTTC. It codes for CASSQTGAGANVLTF.

This chain links TRBV5-1 with TRBJ1-4; no reliable D call. Germline V gene lookup returns CDR1 SGHRS and CDR2 YFSETQ. CDR3 size: 14 residues. V dropped 4 bases and J dropped 4 bases, with 11 bases sitting between them. DNA of the CDR3: TGCGCCAGCAGCCCCACGGGATATAATGAAAAACTGTTTTTT. Amino acid sequence: CASSPTGYNEKLFF.

V and J are TRBV28 and TRBJ1-1; 8 bases agree with TRBD1. With V trimmed by 6 bases and J by 2 bases, 5 bases remained unmatched. The length of the CDR3 is 14 residues. Germline V gene lookup returns CDR1 MDHEN and CDR2 SYDVKM. The CDR3 loop reads CASRPGQVNTEAFF. CDR3 nucleotides: TGTGCCAGCAGGCCGGGACAGGTAAACACTGAAGCTTTCTTT.

The CDR3 DNA follows: TGTGCCAGCATCGGTACGGGGGCTGGAAACACCATATATTTT. It codes for CASIGTGAGNTIYF. This chain links TRBV5-6 with TRBJ1-3; a possible D gene is TRBD1 (5 bases). Trimming removed 6 bases from V and 2 bases from J, with 12 bases in between. This CDR3 region has 14 residues. Germline values: CDR1 SGHDT, CDR2 YYEEEE.

In the case of this clone: The sample holds other DNA sequences that translate to the same CDR3. The rearrangement links TRBV4-1 to TRBJ1-1, with a weak D call TRBD1 (5 bases). Germline V gene lookup returns CDR1 MGHRA and CDR2 YSYEKL. This CDR3 has 15 residues. Deletions cut 1 base from V and 1 base from J, with 10 bases between. The CDR3 loop is CASSQGRGRNTEAFF. The CDR3 DNA reads TGCGCCAGCAGCCAAGGTAGGGGTAGGAACACTGAAGCTTTCTTT.

This chain joins TRBV6-5 and TRBJ1-2; D perhaps matches TRBD1 (5 bases). V was pared by 3 bases and J by 5 bases, with 10 bases between. This CDR3 is built from 13 residues. Germline CDR1 and CDR2: MNHEY and SVGAGI. CDR3 DNA: TGTGCCAGCAGTTATCGAGACAGTTATGGCTACACCTTC. Residues: CASSYRDSYGYTF.

The chain employs TRBV2 and TRBJ1-4; D call uncertain. The germline V gene has CDR1 SNHLY and CDR2 FYNNEI. The CDR3 loop spans 13 amino acids. Between the trimmed V and J ends, which lost 5 bases and 5 bases, there was a span of 9 bases. CDR3 nucleotide sequence: TGTGCCAGCAGTCCAAGGTTAAATGAAAAACTGTTTTTT. It is translated as CASSPRLNEKLFF.

This rearrangement joins TRBV7-6 to TRBJ1-1; D gene uncertain. The CDR3 runs to 13 residues. Between the trimmed V and J ends, which lost 5 bases and 1 base, there was a span of 8 bases. Germline CDR1 and CDR2: SGHVS and FNYEAQ. The chain's CDR3 is CASSLQRNTEAFF. The CDR3 DNA sequence: TGTGCCAGCAGCCTACAGAGGAACACTGAAGCTTTCTTT.